The entry below describes one T cell receptor beta chain. Its specificity is not known. One junction end does not reproduce the germline sequence, and a read error may be involved. The sample originates from a study of blood T cells in healthy people across ages. Study results and caveats: Observed TCR beta diversity per million T cells went down as age went up. This fall followed a roughly linear course with age.

CDR3 length equals 14 residues. CDR1 and CDR2 (germline): DFQATT, SNEGSKA (reference sequence). The use of a sample-barcoded 5' primer and a J-beta primer mix characterized a second PCR of roughly 6 to 11 cycles. From the 5' RACE reads, TCRdb called clonotypes with MiXCR, one entry per CDR3 protein. The data show about 280,000 distinct CDR3 sequences, roughly a quarter seen once. The donors, healthy Caucasians from Russia, were aged roughly 6 to 90. This chain joins TRBV20-1 and TRBJ2-5, with D perhaps matching TRBD1 or TRBD2 (5 bases each). Sequenced sample: blood. The source is a woman in her 70s in good health. The CDR3 bases are TGCAGTGCTAACAGAGGGGATGGAAAAGAGACCCAATACTTC. It codes for CSANRGDGKETQYF.